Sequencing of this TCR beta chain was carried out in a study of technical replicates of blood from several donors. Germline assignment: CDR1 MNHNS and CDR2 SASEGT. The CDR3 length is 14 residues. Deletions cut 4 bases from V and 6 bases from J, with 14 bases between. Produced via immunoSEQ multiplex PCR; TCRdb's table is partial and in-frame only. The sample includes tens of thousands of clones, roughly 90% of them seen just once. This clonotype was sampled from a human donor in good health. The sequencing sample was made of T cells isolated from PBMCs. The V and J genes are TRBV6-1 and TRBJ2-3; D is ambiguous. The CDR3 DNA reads TGTGCCAGCAGTGTCCTAGTTTATCACGATACGCAGTATTTT. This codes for CASSVLVYHDTQYF.